This T cell receptor beta chain was observed in a study of blood T cell repertoires in COVID-19. Overall study: Specimens from acute and convalescent COVID-19 originated in the United States, Italy and Spain. T cells, B-cell-depleted T cells, or PBMCs provided the cDNA or gDNA that served as material.

Original handling: Amplification of reference gene primers was used by the study to estimate nucleated cell counts. TCRdb's copy holds only in-frame clones and misses some; the assay was immunoSEQ multiplex PCR. The V and J calls and clone size are taken from that table; D and trimming were inferred from the DNA. In the table there are a few hundred thousand clones, roughly 88% of which are singletons. Germline CDR1 is SGHDN and CDR2 is FVKESK. The CDR3 contains 16 residues. The J segment lost 7 bases and the V segment lost 0 bases, leaving 9 bases of the junction unmatched. It was during active infection that Seattle patients were enrolled and then longitudinally followed.

Sequencing input: peripheral blood. This TCR was recovered from an older woman with COVID-19, enrolled during active disease. The V gene is TRBV14, the J gene TRBJ1-2; the match to TRBD1 covers 9 bases. This chain's CDR3 is CASSQDIGGQGLGYTF. DNA of the CDR3: TGTGCCAGCAGCCAAGATATTGGGGGACAGGGACTTGGCTACACCTTC.